These T cell receptor beta chains were read from a single sample in a study of immune cell composition in non-small cell lung cancer. Assay: immunoSEQ multiplex PCR; the TCRdb copy retains only in-frame clones and omits some. The sample carries 5,600 or so clones, around 80% recorded once. The sample was lung tumor tissue. The receptors derive from a human donor with non-small cell lung cancer. Both conserved end residues are part of each CDR3. D genes are given only for firm matches. Expanded clones get a size class; other rows say once, few or many, or leave the size out.

clone size: -
D gene: -
V gene: TRBV19
J gene: TRBJ2-7
CDR3 protein: CASSLSAESYEQYF
CDR3 DNA: TGTGCCAGTAGTTTAAGCGCTGAATCCTACGAGCAGTACTTC

clone size: -
D gene: -
V gene: TRBV5-4
J gene: TRBJ1-2
CDR3 protein: CASSIGPGGGAIYGYTF
CDR3 DNA: TGTGCCAGCAGCATAGGCCCCGGGGGGGGCGCGATCTATGGCTACACCTTC

clone size: once
D gene: TRBD1
V gene: TRBV28
J gene: TRBJ1-1
CDR3 protein: CASSLVAGTGSAEAFF
CDR3 DNA: TGTGCCAGCAGTTTAGTCGCCGGGACAGGATCTGCTGAAGCTTTCTTT

clone size: -
D gene: -
V gene: TRBV28
J gene: TRBJ2-7
CDR3 protein: CASLRLGNRNEQYF
CDR3 DNA: TGTGCCAGCCTTCGTCTAGGAAATCGAAACGAGCAGTACTTC

clone size: once
D gene: -
V gene: TRBV7-9
J gene: TRBJ1-1
CDR3 protein: CASSLAGLGGAFF
CDR3 DNA: TGTGCCAGCAGCTTAGCCGGGCTTGGAGGAGCTTTCTTT

clone size: -
D gene: -
V gene: TRBV7-9
J gene: TRBJ2-3
CDR3 protein: CASSAIWTVGGVGTDTQYF
CDR3 DNA: TGTGCCAGCAGCGCTATATGGACCGTGGGGGGAGTGGGGACAGATACGCAGTATTTT

clone size: -
D gene: TRBD1
V gene: TRBV7-6
J gene: TRBJ2-3
CDR3 protein: CASSPGTGGADTQYF
CDR3 DNA: TGTGCCAGCAGCCCCGGGACAGGGGGCGCGGATACGCAGTATTTT

clone size: -
D gene: -
V gene: TRBV29-1
J gene: TRBJ1-1
CDR3 protein: CSVVRPSALEAFF
CDR3 DNA: TGCAGCGTTGTTAGGCCAAGCGCCCTTGAAGCTTTCTTT

clone size: -
D gene: -
V gene: TRBV5-4
J gene: TRBJ2-1
CDR3 protein: CASSLDLYSEQFF
CDR3 DNA: TGTGCCAGCAGCTTGGACCTATACAGTGAGCAGTTCTTC

clone size: -
D gene: -
V gene: TRBV19
J gene: TRBJ2-5
CDR3 protein: CASSQGPGQETQYF
CDR3 DNA: TGTGCCAGTAGTCAGGGGCCCGGACAAGAGACCCAGTACTTC

clone size: once
D gene: -
V gene: TRBV4-1
J gene: TRBJ1-6
CDR3 protein: CASSQESQLNSPLHF
CDR3 DNA: TGCGCCAGCAGCCAAGAGTCACAGCTTAATTCACCCCTCCACTTT

clone size: few
D gene: -
V gene: TRBV7-9
J gene: TRBJ1-6
CDR3 protein: CASSLETGGSPLHF
CDR3 DNA: TGTGCCAGCAGCTTAGAGACAGGCGGTTCACCCCTCCACTTT

clone size: -
D gene: -
V gene: TRBV7-9
J gene: TRBJ2-2
CDR3 protein: CASSLIGSGGELFF
CDR3 DNA: TGTGCCAGCAGCTTAATCGGCTCAGGAGGGGAGCTGTTTTTT

clone size: -
D gene: -
V gene: TRBV4-1
J gene: TRBJ1-5
CDR3 protein: CASSQDLSLGGNQPQHF
CDR3 DNA: TGCGCCAGCAGCCAAGATCTAAGTTTGGGGGGGAATCAGCCCCAGCATTTT

clone size: -
D gene: TRBD1
V gene: TRBV10-3
J gene: TRBJ2-3
CDR3 protein: CAIRGTGSTDTQYF
CDR3 DNA: TGTGCCATCAGGGGGACAGGGTCCACAGATACGCAGTATTTT

clone size: -
D gene: TRBD1
V gene: TRBV7-3
J gene: TRBJ1-1
CDR3 protein: CASSIQGGQNTEAFF
CDR3 DNA: TGTGCCAGCAGCATACAGGGGGGACAGAACACTGAAGCTTTCTTT

clone size: -
D gene: -
V gene: TRBV30
J gene: TRBJ1-6
CDR3 protein: CAWTGGSDSPLHF
CDR3 DNA: TGTGCCTGGACTGGGGGCAGTGATTCACCCCTCCACTTT

clone size: few
D gene: -
V gene: TRBV5-1
J gene: TRBJ2-2
CDR3 protein: CASSLAGIAGELFF
CDR3 DNA: TGCGCCAGCAGCTTGGCCGGGATTGCCGGGGAGCTGTTTTTT

clone size: few
D gene: TRBD1
V gene: TRBV13
J gene: TRBJ2-7
CDR3 protein: CASSTGTGGIYEQYF
CDR3 DNA: TGTGCCAGCAGCACCGGGACAGGGGGCATTTACGAGCAGTACTTC

clone size: -
D gene: TRBD2
V gene: TRBV7-9
J gene: TRBJ2-7
CDR3 protein: CASSALAGGSSEQYF
CDR3 DNA: TGTGCCAGCAGCGCTCTAGCGGGGGGTTCCTCGGAGCAGTACTTC

clone size: -
D gene: -
V gene: TRBV28
J gene: TRBJ1-4
CDR3 protein: CASSLGQDEKLFF
CDR3 DNA: TGTGCCAGCAGTTTGGGGCAGGATGAAAAACTGTTTTTT

clone size: -
D gene: TRBD2
V gene: TRBV25-1
J gene: TRBJ2-5
CDR3 protein: CASRRTSGDQETQYF
CDR3 DNA: TGTGCCAGCCGACGGACTAGCGGGGACCAAGAGACCCAGTACTTC

clone size: -
D gene: -
V gene: TRBV7-2
J gene: TRBJ1-2
CDR3 protein: CASSARRGQDYGYTF
CDR3 DNA: TGTGCCAGCAGCGCTAGGCGGGGCCAGGACTATGGCTACACCTTC

clone size: -
D gene: TRBD2
V gene: TRBV2
J gene: TRBJ2-5
CDR3 protein: CASSQRGLETQYF
CDR3 DNA: TGTGCCAGCAGTCAGCGGGGGTTGGAGACCCAGTACTTC

clone size: -
D gene: -
V gene: TRBV6-5
J gene: TRBJ2-3
CDR3 protein: CASSYSGLYTDTQYF
CDR3 DNA: TGTGCCAGCAGTTACTCGGGACTTTACACAGATACGCAGTATTTT

clone size: -
D gene: -
V gene: TRBV5-1
J gene: TRBJ1-6
CDR3 protein: CASTQTSGSPLHF
CDR3 DNA: TGCGCCAGCACCCAGACCTCAGGATCACCCCTCCACTTT

clone size: -
D gene: TRBD1
V gene: TRBV27
J gene: TRBJ1-2
CDR3 protein: CASSATGDRGVYGYTF
CDR3 DNA: TGTGCCAGCAGTGCAACCGGGGACAGGGGAGTATATGGCTACACCTTC

clone size: -
D gene: TRBD1
V gene: TRBV7-9
J gene: TRBJ1-1
CDR3 protein: CASGTANTEAFF
CDR3 DNA: TGTGCCAGCGGGACAGCGAACACTGAAGCTTTCTTT

clone size: -
D gene: TRBD2
V gene: TRBV7-2
J gene: TRBJ2-1
CDR3 protein: CASNLAGGWSYNEQFF
CDR3 DNA: TGTGCCAGCAACCTAGCGGGGGGTTGGTCCTACAATGAGCAGTTCTTC

clone size: -
D gene: TRBD1
V gene: TRBV5-5
J gene: TRBJ1-1
CDR3 protein: CASSLGTGVGDLDTEAFF
CDR3 DNA: TGTGCCAGCAGCTTGGGAACAGGGGTAGGTGATTTGGACACTGAAGCTTTCTTT

clone size: -
D gene: -
V gene: TRBV2
J gene: TRBJ2-7
CDR3 protein: CASHRVTYEQYF
CDR3 DNA: TGTGCCAGCCACAGGGTAACCTACGAGCAGTACTTC

clone size: few
D gene: TRBD1
V gene: TRBV5-1
J gene: TRBJ2-5
CDR3 protein: CASSATGPLRETQYF
CDR3 DNA: TGCGCCAGCAGCGCGACAGGGCCCCTACGGGAGACCCAGTACTTC

clone size: -
D gene: -
V gene: TRBV9
J gene: TRBJ1-2
CDR3 protein: CASSGTSGPRGGYTF
CDR3 DNA: TGTGCCAGCAGCGGAACTTCTGGGCCCCGGGGTGGCTACACCTTC

clone size: -
D gene: -
V gene: TRBV7-2
J gene: TRBJ2-4
CDR3 protein: CASSPPGTYNIQYF
CDR3 DNA: TGTGCCAGCAGCCCTCCGGGGACTTATAACATTCAGTACTTC

clone size: -
D gene: -
V gene: TRBV27
J gene: TRBJ1-1
CDR3 protein: CASSSQQNTEAFF
CDR3 DNA: TGTGCCAGCAGTTCACAACAGAACACTGAAGCTTTCTTT

clone size: -
D gene: -
V gene: TRBV7-6
J gene: TRBJ2-3
CDR3 protein: CASSLGGMSTQYF
CDR3 DNA: TGTGCCAGCAGCTTGGGGGGTATGAGCACGCAGTATTTT

clone size: few
D gene: -
V gene: TRBV5-1
J gene: TRBJ1-3
CDR3 protein: CASSPALSGNTIYF
CDR3 DNA: TGCGCCAGCAGCCCCGCACTCTCTGGAAACACCATATATTTT

clone size: -
D gene: TRBD2
V gene: TRBV29-1
J gene: TRBJ2-5
CDR3 protein: CSVDGRGEETQYF
CDR3 DNA: TGCAGCGTTGACGGTCGGGGGGAAGAGACCCAGTACTTC

clone size: -
D gene: TRBD2
V gene: TRBV7-9
J gene: TRBJ2-5
CDR3 protein: CASTSGAGGLTQYF
CDR3 DNA: TGTGCCAGCACCTCGGGGGCGGGGGGACTAACCCAGTACTTC

clone size: -
D gene: TRBD2
V gene: TRBV5-6
J gene: TRBJ2-3
CDR3 protein: CASSLGGGPGDTQYF
CDR3 DNA: TGTGCCAGCAGCTTGGGCGGGGGTCCCGGAGATACGCAGTATTTT

clone size: -
D gene: -
V gene: TRBV29-1
J gene: TRBJ2-3
CDR3 protein: CSVAQGGDTQYF
CDR3 DNA: TGCAGCGTTGCGCAGGGTGGAGATACGCAGTATTTT

clone size: -
D gene: -
V gene: TRBV21-1
J gene: TRBJ1-5
CDR3 protein: CASFRAPGENQPQHF
CDR3 DNA: TGTGCCAGCTTCCGGGCCCCAGGGGAGAATCAGCCCCAGCATTTT

clone size: few
D gene: -
V gene: TRBV7-9
J gene: TRBJ2-1
CDR3 protein: CASSLVANEQFF
CDR3 DNA: TGTGCCAGCAGCTTAGTCGCGAATGAGCAGTTCTTC

clone size: -
D gene: -
V gene: TRBV7-9
J gene: TRBJ2-1
CDR3 protein: CASSFSRGSYNEQFF
CDR3 DNA: TGTGCCAGCAGCTTCAGCAGGGGCTCCTACAATGAGCAGTTCTTC

clone size: -
D gene: -
V gene: TRBV5-1
J gene: TRBJ2-1
CDR3 protein: CASSLAPGSSYNEQFF
CDR3 DNA: TGCGCCAGCAGCTTGGCCCCGGGGAGCTCCTACAATGAGCAGTTCTTC

clone size: -
D gene: -
V gene: TRBV5-1
J gene: TRBJ1-3
CDR3 protein: CASSLAGELSSGNTIYF
CDR3 DNA: TGCGCCAGCAGCTTGGCGGGGGAGTTAAGCTCTGGAAACACCATATATTTT

clone size: -
D gene: -
V gene: TRBV7-6
J gene: TRBJ1-3
CDR3 protein: CASSLTRDTIYF
CDR3 DNA: TGTGCCAGCAGCTTGACCAGGGACACCATATATTTT

clone size: -
D gene: -
V gene: TRBV6-6
J gene: TRBJ2-5
CDR3 protein: CASSPQGTQYF
CDR3 DNA: TGTGCCAGCAGTCCCCAGGGGACCCAGTACTTC

clone size: -
D gene: TRBD1
V gene: TRBV6-1
J gene: TRBJ2-1
CDR3 protein: CASSGLIPGGAWDEQFF
CDR3 DNA: TGTGCCAGCAGTGGATTAATTCCAGGGGGCGCATGGGATGAGCAGTTCTTC

clone size: -
D gene: TRBD1
V gene: TRBV5-1
J gene: TRBJ2-5
CDR3 protein: CASSVGQGQETQYF
CDR3 DNA: TGCGCCAGCAGCGTCGGACAGGGCCAAGAGACCCAGTACTTC

clone size: -
D gene: -
V gene: TRBV27
J gene: TRBJ1-2
CDR3 protein: CASSYRDTYGYTF
CDR3 DNA: TGTGCCAGCAGTTACCGGGACACCTATGGCTACACCTTC

clone size: -
D gene: -
V gene: TRBV2
J gene: TRBJ1-5
CDR3 protein: CASSLTGNSNQPQHF
CDR3 DNA: TGTGCCAGCAGCCTCACAGGGAACAGCAATCAGCCCCAGCATTTT

clone size: -
D gene: TRBD1
V gene: TRBV10-3
J gene: TRBJ1-2
CDR3 protein: CATTGQGSYGYTF
CDR3 DNA: TGTGCCACCACAGGACAGGGGAGCTATGGCTACACCTTC

clone size: -
D gene: -
V gene: TRBV11-2
J gene: TRBJ2-6
CDR3 protein: CASSLALGVRGGANVLTF
CDR3 DNA: TGTGCCAGCAGCTTAGCTTTAGGAGTTCGGGGAGGGGCCAACGTCCTGACTTTC

clone size: -
D gene: TRBD1
V gene: TRBV6-1
J gene: TRBJ1-2
CDR3 protein: CASSEALTGNYGYTF
CDR3 DNA: TGTGCCAGCAGTGAAGCCTTGACAGGGAACTATGGCTACACCTTC

clone size: -
D gene: -
V gene: TRBV10-3
J gene: TRBJ2-7
CDR3 protein: CAISESEAEGPYF
CDR3 DNA: TGTGCCATCAGTGAGTCGGAGGCGGAGGGGCCGTACTTC

clone size: few
D gene: TRBD1
V gene: TRBV5-5
J gene: TRBJ1-5
CDR3 protein: CASSLEGANSNQPQHF
CDR3 DNA: TGTGCCAGCAGCTTGGAGGGGGCTAATAGCAATCAGCCCCAGCATTTT